What follows are 19 T cell receptor beta chains derived from one specimen sequenced in a study of response to subunit inactivated influenza vaccine. One entry per CDR3 protein results from TCRdb running MiXCR on the RT-PCR reads. Here the sample spans about 190,000 distinct CDR3 sequences, approximately 15% being singletons. Sequenced here: CD8+ T cells sorted from PBMCs, sampled roughly 5 days after vaccination. All receptors derive from a man aged 50 to 60 who received an inactivated influenza vaccine.

The V and J genes are TRBV4-1 and TRBJ1-5, with 8 bases aligning to TRBD1. The CDR3 has 17 amino acids. Germline lookup yields CDR1 MGHRA and CDR2 YSYEKL. V lost 4 bases and J lost 3; bases outside the gene matches: 11. The DNA for the CDR3 is TGCGCCAGCAGCCTCTCCCCCCAGACAGGGGCCAATCAGCCCCAGCATTTT. Amino acid sequence: CASSLSPQTGANQPQHF.

This clonotype showed up just a few times. The chain recombines TRBV7-7 with TRBJ2-7; 8 bases are a match to TRBD1. Germline-derived CDR1 and CDR2 are SSHAT and FNYEAQ (reference sequence). Unmatched junction bases numbered 6, after V lost 5 bases and J lost 3 bases. CDR3 size: 14 residues. The CDR3 sequence is CASSIGTGLYEQYF. The CDR3 region has the DNA TGTGCCAGCAGCATCGGGACAGGACTCTACGAGCAGTACTTC.

This clonotype occurred many times. The chain joins TRBV4-2 to TRBJ1-2; D is unclear. V gave up 4 bases and J gave up 8 bases, with 20 bases separating them. Germline CDR1 reads LGHNA; CDR2 reads YNFKEQ. The CDR3 totals 15 residues. The CDR3 DNA sequence: TGTGCCAGCAGCCCCGGCGACCTCATGGCTATGGGCTACACCTTC. Translating gives CASSPGDLMAMGYTF.

This chain joins TRBV27 and TRBJ1-6; D perhaps matches TRBD1 (5 bases). Germline assignment: CDR1 MNHEY and CDR2 SMNVEV (reference sequence). The CDR3 runs 15 residues. V lost 4 bases to trimming and J lost 4 bases, with 11 bases between them. CDR3: CASSYVTDYNSPLHF. CDR3 nucleotides: TGTGCCAGCAGTTACGTGACAGATTATAATTCACCCCTCCACTTT.

This clonotype occurred a few times. The V call is TRBV9, the J call TRBJ2-1, with 11 bases matching TRBD2. Germline CDR1 is SGDLS and CDR2 is YYNGEE. The trim removed 3 bases at V and 10 bases at J, leaving 9 bases unmatched. There are 15 residues in the CDR3. CDR3 loop: CASSEGLAVGQEQFF. In nucleotides, the CDR3 is TGTGCCAGCAGCGAGGGACTAGCGGTGGGACAGGAGCAGTTCTTC.

The chain joins TRBV19 to TRBJ2-2; tentatively, D is TRBD1 (6 bases). Germline V CDR1 and CDR2: LNHDA, SQIVND (reference sequence). There are 13 residues in the CDR3. The V and J ends lost 5 bases and 4 bases respectively, with 8 bases between them. This chain's CDR3 is CASSGQFTGELFF. CDR3 DNA: TGTGCCAGTAGTGGACAGTTCACCGGGGAGCTGTTTTTT. Variable domain in full (rest from reference TRBV19 and TRBJ2-2): DGGITQSPKYLFRKEGQNVTLSCEQNLNHDAMYWYRQDPGQGLRLIYYSQIVNDFQKGDIAEGYSVSREKKESFPLTVTSAQKNPTAFYLCASSGQFTGELFFGEGSRLTVL.

This clonotype was counted only a few times. This chain links TRBV27 with TRBJ2-3; TRBD2 matches at 12 bases. In germline, CDR1 is MNHEY, CDR2 SMNVEV (reference sequence). V shed 3 bases, J shed 0 bases, and the junction held 7 bases outside the gene matches. This CDR3 is 18 amino acids long. The CDR3 sequence: CASSFLTSGSYSTDTQYF. In DNA form, the CDR3 reads TGTGCCAGCAGTTTTTTGACTAGCGGGAGTTATAGCACAGATACGCAGTATTTT.

This clonotype came up a few times. The chain recombines TRBV15 with TRBJ2-5; D call uncertain. This CDR3 spans 15 amino acids. V lost 0 bases and J lost 1, with 9 bases in between. Germline CDR1 and CDR2: LNHNV and YYDKDF (reference sequence). CDR3 coding DNA: TGTGCCACCAGCAGAGATAGGGCGGCCCAAGAGACCCAGTACTTC. Translated, it gives CATSRDRAAQETQYF.

This clonotype came up a few times. The chain combines TRBV27 with TRBJ2-7; D call uncertain. Germline CDR1 and CDR2: MNHEY and SMNVEV (reference sequence). This CDR3 has 14 amino acids. V was cut by 3 bases and J by 0 bases, with 9 bases left in between. This chain's CDR3 is CASSFKAHSYEQYF. The CDR3, as DNA: TGTGCCAGCAGTTTTAAAGCGCACTCCTACGAGCAGTACTTC.

This clonotype was seen more than once but under ten times. The V and J genes are TRBV4-2 and TRBJ1-2; the D gene is possibly TRBD1 (5 bases). Trimming left V 0 bases short and J 5 bases short, with 16 bases between. In germline, CDR1 is LGHNA, CDR2 YNFKEQ. There are 16 residues in the CDR3. CDR3 sequence reads: CASSQDSRGESYGYTF. CDR3 DNA: TGTGCCAGCAGCCAAGATAGTAGAGGGGAGAGTTATGGCTACACCTTC.

The chain combines TRBV21-1 with TRBJ2-4; TRBD1 reflects the table's D call only, with no check against the DNA. TRBV21-1 is classified as a pseudogene. The CDR3 extends over 18 amino acids. CDR3: CASSKARGRAPTKNIQYF. The CDR3 nucleotides read TGTGCCAGCAGCAAAGCGAGGGGCAGGGCGCCAACTAAAAACATTCAGTACTTC.

V gene TRBV7-9 combines with J gene TRBJ1-2; 7 bases agree with TRBD1. V dropped 5 bases and J dropped 4; count of bases not matched to a gene: 13. The CDR3 sequence is 16 residues long. Germline V gene data show CDR1 as SEHNR and CDR2 as FQNEAQ (reference sequence). CDR3: CASSTPVEGGGYGYTF. CDR3 bases: TGTGCCAGCAGCACCCCCGTGGAAGGGGGCGGCTATGGCTACACCTTC. Full variable domain (rest looked up from reference TRBV7-9 and TRBJ1-2): DTGVSQNPRHKITKRGQNVTFRCDPISEHNRLYWYRQTLGQGPEFLTYFQNEAQLEKSRLLSDRFSAERPKGSFSTLEIQRTEQGDSAMYLCASSTPVEGGGYGYTFGSGTRLTVV.

This clonotype was found a few times. The rearrangement uses TRBV21-1 and TRBJ2-7; the table gives TRBD1 as D, unverified against the DNA. TRBV21-1 is reported as a pseudogene. The CDR3 runs 16 residues. The CDR3 protein is CASSKTGTGFTYEQYF. The DNA of the CDR3 is TGTGCCAGCAGCAAAACTGGGACAGGGTTTACCTACGAGCAGTACTTC.

The chain joins TRBV6-2 or TRBV6-3 to TRBJ2-5; the match to TRBD2 covers 10 bases. The CDR3 covers 17 residues. Per germline, CDR1 MNHEY and CDR2 SVGEGT. The V segment lost 0 bases and the J segment 6 bases; nucleotides outside the gene matches: 10. In nucleotides, the CDR3 is TGTGCCAGCAGTTACTCGAAGGCTAGCGGGAGTTTCAAGACCCAGTACTTC. Its translation is CASSYSKASGSFKTQYF.

Only a few counts were recorded for this clonotype. V and J are TRBV28 and TRBJ2-7; maybe TRBD1 (6 bases). This CDR3 region has 15 residues. The V and J ends lost 2 bases and 2 bases respectively, with 13 bases between them. Looked up from germline, CDR1 is MDHEN and CDR2 is SYDVKM. CDR3 DNA sequence: TGTGCCAGCAGTTTAGACGAAAGGGGGACCTACGAGCAGTACTTC. Residues: CASSLDERGTYEQYF.

This clonotype was observed a few times. This chain joins TRBV30 and TRBJ1-2; 9 positions match TRBD1. The germline CDR1 and CDR2 sequences are GTSNPN and SVGIG (reference sequence). The CDR3 is made up of 15 amino acids. V lost 4 bases, J lost 4 bases, and 10 bases stayed unmatched. In nucleotides, the CDR3 is TGTGCCTGGAACCTTAGGGGACAGGGAGTCTATGGCTACACCTTC. As protein: CAWNLRGQGVYGYTF.

This clonotype was seen a few times. The V call is TRBV4-3, the J call TRBJ2-1; TRBD2 aligns across 8 bases. V trimming: 4 bases; J trimming: 5 bases; junction bases outside the gene matches: 7. This CDR3 is 15 amino acids long. Germline V lookup: CDR1 LGHNA, CDR2 YSLEER. The CDR3, as DNA: TGCGCCAGCAGCCTCTCGGCTAGCGGGCACAATGAGCAGTTCTTC. As protein: CASSLSASGHNEQFF.

This clonotype was counted at least ten times. The chain uses TRBV7-9 and TRBJ2-2; 9 bases line up with TRBD1. Germline-derived CDR1 and CDR2 are SEHNR and FQNEAQ (reference sequence). This CDR3 has 15 residues. V gave up 5 bases and J gave up 6 bases; unmatched junction bases: 7. This CDR3 is CASSTTDRGPGELFF. The CDR3 DNA follows: TGTGCCAGCAGCACCACGGACAGGGGACCCGGGGAGCTGTTTTTT.

The CDR3 DNA is TGTGCCAGCTCTCAGGCGGGGGGCTCCCTTTACGAGCAGTACTTC. Amino acid sequence: CASSQAGGSLYEQYF. The V gene is TRBV12-3 or TRBV12-4, the J gene TRBJ2-7, with 8 bases aligning to TRBD2. With V trimmed by 8 bases and J by 4 bases, 13 bases remained unmatched. CDR3 length equals 15 residues.